The 14 T cell receptor beta chains below all came from one sample that was sequenced in a study of T cell repertoires in cytomegalovirus infection. TCRdb passed the reads through MiXCR, listing each CDR3 protein once. In the table there are about 230,000 distinct CDR3 sequences, approximately 22% of which are singletons. The sequenced material came from CD8+ T cells from PBMCs. The origin of the receptors is a human donor in good health (CMV status not recorded). Some clones in this sample may be carry-over from other donors' samples.

V usage is TRBV6-2 or TRBV6-3 and J usage is TRBJ1-5, with no clear D. Per germline, CDR1 MNHEY and CDR2 SVGEGT. The CDR3 loop spans 14 amino acids. V shed 5 bases and J shed 6 bases, with 14 bases lying between them. The CDR3 DNA follows: TGTGCCAGCAGTACGGACGGACGAGGTCAGCCCCAGCATTTT. Residues: CASSTDGRGQPQHF.

This clonotype has ten or more counts. The chain combines TRBV7-2 with TRBJ2-7, with TRBD1 matching over 9 bases. The CDR3 is 16 residues long. V trimming: 5 bases; J trimming: 3 bases; junction bases outside the gene matches: 11. The germline gives CDR1 SGHTA, CDR2 FQGNSA. In nucleotides, the CDR3 is TGTGCCAGCAGCCCGCAGACCGGGACAGGGTACTACGAGCAGTACTTC. It is translated as CASSPQTGTGYYEQYF.

The sample holds many counts of this clonotype. The rearrangement links TRBV7-9 to TRBJ1-4; the D gene is possibly TRBD1 (6 bases). This CDR3 contains 13 residues. Trimming removed 3 bases from V and 7 bases from J, with 9 bases in between. Germline CDR1 and CDR2: SEHNR and FQNEAQ (reference sequence). The CDR3 nucleotides read TGTGCCAGCAGCTTGGGCAGGGGTGAAAAACTGTTTTTT. Translation: CASSLGRGEKLFF.

This clonotype was detected a few times. The chain links TRBV7-9 to TRBJ2-2; D is uncertain. The CDR3 runs to 16 residues. V was cut by 5 bases and J by 0 bases, with 13 bases left in between. From germline, CDR1 is SEHNR and CDR2 FQNEAQ (reference sequence). In DNA form, the CDR3 reads TGTGCCAGCAGCCCCCCCGGATTCGCGAACACCGGGGAGCTGTTTTTT. Protein: CASSPPGFANTGELFF.

This clonotype has only a few counts. The genes are TRBV28 and TRBJ1-2; no reliable D call. V lost 5 bases, J lost 2 bases, and 15 bases lay in between. CDR3 length: 15 amino acids. CDR1 is MDHEN, CDR2 SYDVKM, per germline. As DNA, the CDR3 is TGTGCCAGCAGTCTACCGTTACTAACAAACTATGGCTACACCTTC. Translated: CASSLPLLTNYGYTF.

In DNA form, the CDR3 reads TGTGCCAGCAGCTTAGGAGTGGTTCTGGAGGGGGCGACCTACGAGCAGTACTTC. Translated, it gives CASSLGVVLEGATYEQYF. J is TRBJ2-7 and V is TRBV13; TRBD1 might be the D (7 bases). CDR3 size: 18 residues. The germline gives CDR1 PRHDT, CDR2 FYEKMQ (reference sequence). The V end was cut by 0 bases, the J end by 2 bases, with 20 bases between.

This clonotype was seen many times. The V call is TRBV28, the J call TRBJ2-7; 11 bases line up with TRBD2. CDR1 and CDR2 (germline): MDHEN, SYDVKM. The J segment lost 6 bases and the V segment lost 7 bases, leaving 8 bases of the junction unmatched. This CDR3 has 14 residues. CDR3 nucleotide sequence: TGTGCCAGCAACCTCTTTACTAGCGGGGGCGAGCAGTACTTC. This translates into CASNLFTSGGEQYF. Combining the CDR3 with reference TRBV28 and TRBJ2-7 gives the whole variable domain DVKVTQSSRYLVKRTGEKVFLECVQDMDHENMFWYRQDPGLGLRLIYFSYDVKMKEKGDIPEGYSVSREKKERFSLILESASTNQTSMYLCASNLFTSGGEQYFGPGTRLTVT.

This clonotype was counted a few times. The chain couples TRBV25-1 to TRBJ2-3; D is unclear. V lost 7 bases to trimming and J lost 5 bases, with 4 bases between them. CDR3 size: 10 residues. In germline, CDR1 is MGHDK, CDR2 SYGVNS. For the CDR3, the DNA is TGTGCCAGCATTGGAGATACGCAGTATTTT. As protein: CASIGDTQYF.

The sample holds a few counts of this clonotype. The chain employs TRBV28 and TRBJ1-3; D unresolved. The CDR3 consists of 16 residues. V was trimmed by 3 bases and J by 0 bases, leaving 12 bases between them. CDR1 is MDHEN, CDR2 SYDVKM, per germline. CDR3 loop: CASSLTGQHSGNTIYF. CDR3 nucleotide sequence: TGTGCCAGCAGTTTGACCGGGCAACACTCTGGAAACACCATATATTTT.

The J gene is TRBJ2-1, the V gene TRBV27; D is possibly TRBD1 (6 bases). This CDR3 has 15 amino acids. Deletions cut 4 bases from V and 0 bases from J, with 10 bases between. Per germline, CDR1 MNHEY and CDR2 SMNVEV (reference sequence). The CDR3 bases are TGTGCCAGCAGTTCCGACAGGAGCTCCTACAATGAGCAGTTCTTC. This translates into CASSSDRSSYNEQFF.

V usage is TRBV20-1 and J usage is TRBJ2-1; D is uncertain. The germline V gene encodes CDR1 DFQATT and CDR2 SNEGSKA (reference sequence). Trimming pared 0 bases from V and 16 bases from J, leaving 13 bases between. The CDR3 extends over 11 amino acids. The CDR3 spells CSAREASSFFF. DNA for the CDR3: TGCAGTGCTAGAGAGGCCAGCTCATTCTTCTTC.

The sample holds many counts of this clonotype. This chain connects TRBV12-3 or TRBV12-4 to TRBJ2-3; D is ambiguous. Trimming took off 2 bases at V and 6 bases at J, with 12 bases between the two ends. This CDR3 comprises 14 residues. The CDR3 coding sequence is TGTGCCAGCAGTTTATCAGGACCCGGGGATACGCAGTATTTT. It is translated as CASSLSGPGDTQYF.

The chain carries TRBV29-1 and TRBJ1-1, with a weak D call TRBD1 (6 bases). CDR3 length: 13 residues. CDR1 is SQVTM and CDR2 is ANQGSEA in the germline V gene. V dropped 6 bases and J dropped 6 bases, with 17 bases sitting between them. This CDR3 is CSVRGGGTSEAFF. The CDR3 region has the DNA TGCAGCGTAAGGGGGGGGGGGACCTCTGAAGCTTTCTTT.

This clonotype appeared many times. J is TRBJ1-1 and V is TRBV12-3 or TRBV12-4; D is uncertain. The CDR3 is made up of 14 amino acids. V lost 3 bases and J 4 bases, leaving 12 bases between the germline ends. CDR3 in DNA: TGTGCCAGCAGTTTGGGTCTTTCCTCCACTGAAGCTTTCTTT. This gives the protein CASSLGLSSTEAFF.